These 22 T cell receptor beta chains share one sample of origin, sequenced in a study of T cells in Graves' hyperthyroidism and ophthalmopathy (dated 2019 in TCRdb). Library creation used multiplex PCR. The sequencer listed for this sample is Illumina HiSeq 2000. The TCR beta CDR3 regions were amplified from RNA transcripts. A first-round RT-PCR of the TCR CDR3 used the HTBI primer set with the Qiagen OneStep RT-PCR kit. The raw public reads went through TCRdb reprocessing: fastp at Q25, MiXCR clone calling, in-frame beta chains kept. CDR3 protein sequences are deduplicated, and each keeps its most common genes and DNA. The table for this sample lists about 500,000 distinct CDR3 sequences; approximately 15% of them were counted only once. In total, the top ten clones hold approximately 20% of the sample. Input material: blood. Source of these receptors: a woman aged 18-30 years with Graves' hyperthyroidism.

The table lists this clonotype with many counts. The chain joins TRBV12-3 or TRBV12-4 to TRBJ2-1; 8 nucleotides line up with TRBD2. J gave up 5 bases and V 1 base, and 7 bases lay outside the gene matches. The CDR3 has 16 residues. The CDR3 is CASSLEMSGRHNEQFF. The CDR3 DNA reads TGTGCCAGCAGTTTAGAGATGAGCGGGAGACACAATGAGCAGTTCTTC.

J is TRBJ2-3 and V is TRBV6-5; no clear D. CDR1 MNHEY and CDR2 SVGAGI come from the germline V gene. Trimming took off 1 base at V and 10 bases at J, with 12 bases between the two ends. This CDR3 comprises 13 residues. The CDR3 protein is CASSYYSKGAQYF. The CDR3 nucleotides read TGTGCCAGCAGTTACTATTCCAAAGGTGCGCAGTATTTT.

The chain links TRBV29-1 to TRBJ2-7; D is perhaps TRBD2 (6 bases). This CDR3 region has 12 residues. The germline V gene has CDR1 SQVTM and CDR2 ANQGSEA. Trimming took 6 bases from V and 4 from J, leaving 13 bases between them. The CDR3: CSVERRAYEQYF. For the CDR3, the DNA is TGCAGCGTGGAAAGGAGGGCATACGAGCAGTACTTC.

Many counts were recorded for this clonotype. The J gene is TRBJ1-2, the V gene TRBV5-1, with 7 bases identical to TRBD1. CDR3 length: 14 residues. Germline assignment: CDR1 SGHRS and CDR2 YFSETQ. Trimming at V came to 0 bases and at J to 2 bases, leaving 1 base not matched to a gene. The CDR3 DNA sequence: TGCGCCAGCAGCTTGGAGACAGGGAACTATGGCTACACCTTC. Protein sequence: CASSLETGNYGYTF.

A few counts support this clonotype. The V gene is TRBV6-1, the J gene TRBJ2-2; no clear D gene. V gave up 5 bases and J gave up 12 bases, with 10 bases separating them. This CDR3 has 11 residues. Per the germline V gene, CDR1 is MNHNS and CDR2 is SASEGT. The CDR3 reads CASSYGWKLFF. The DNA for the CDR3 is TGTGCCAGCAGTTACGGGTGGAAGCTGTTTTTT.

The chain employs TRBV28 and TRBJ2-5; TRBD2 is a possible D gene (5 bases). The CDR3 is made up of 14 amino acids. Germline V lookup: CDR1 MDHEN, CDR2 SYDVKM. V lost 3 bases and J lost 7, with 15 bases in between. CDR3: CASSLYGEPATQYF. CDR3 DNA: TGTGCCAGCAGTTTGTATGGGGAGCCGGCGACCCAGTACTTC.

This clonotype was seen ten or more times. V gene TRBV20-1 combines with J gene TRBJ2-3; D possibly corresponds to TRBD2 (6 bases). The CDR3 totals 15 residues. V shed 6 bases and J shed 3 bases, with 19 bases lying between them. Looked up from germline, CDR1 is DFQATT and CDR2 is SNEGSKA (reference sequence). In nucleotides, the CDR3 is TGCAGTGCCGGAGGGGCGCTCAAAATGACAGATACGCAGTATTTT. Amino acids: CSAGGALKMTDTQYF.

CDR3 nucleotides: TGTGCCAGCAGCGCCATTCGACGGAAGGATACGCAGTATTTT. It encodes CASSAIRRKDTQYF. V usage is TRBV2 and J usage is TRBJ2-3; D is unclear. Germline V lookup: CDR1 SNHLY, CDR2 FYNNEI. Trimming cost V 6 bases and J 6 bases, with 16 bases left between them. The CDR3 has 14 residues.

This clonotype was detected ten times or more. The chain employs TRBV12-3 or TRBV12-4 and TRBJ2-1; tentative D call: TRBD2 (5 bases). The CDR3 has 16 amino acids. The ends were cut back, 1 base at V and 8 bases at J, with 18 bases in the middle. As DNA, the CDR3 is TGTGCCAGCAGTTTAGTTATGAGCGTCGAGGGCTATGAGCAGTTCTTC. Protein product: CASSLVMSVEGYEQFF.

The chain joins TRBV7-9 to TRBJ2-3; 8 nucleotides align to TRBD2. The J segment lost 5 bases and the V segment lost 5 bases, leaving 12 bases of the junction unmatched. The CDR3 is 16 residues long. Per germline, CDR1 SEHNR and CDR2 FQNEAQ (reference sequence). The CDR3 nucleotides are TGTGCCAGCAGCATCCTGACTAGCGCCCCCCGAGATACGCAGTATTTT. It translates to CASSILTSAPRDTQYF. Full variable domain (missing parts from reference TRBV7-9 and TRBJ2-3): DTGVSQNPRHKITKRGQNVTFRCDPISEHNRLYWYRQTLGQGPEFLTYFQNEAQLEKSRLLSDRFSAERPKGSFSTLEIQRTEQGDSAMYLCASSILTSAPRDTQYFGPGTRLTVL.

The CDR3 is CASSGQSLNTEAFF. Here the CDR3 DNA reads TGTGCCAGCAGCGGACAGAGCCTGAACACTGAAGCTTTCTTT. This chain joins TRBV3-1 and TRBJ1-1; weak D call: TRBD1 (6 bases). The CDR3 is 14 amino acids. V was trimmed by 5 bases and J by 0 bases, leaving 10 bases between them. The germline CDR1 and CDR2 sequences are LGHDT and YNNKEL (reference sequence).

This clonotype turned up a few times. This rearrangement joins TRBV19 to TRBJ1-1, with D perhaps matching TRBD1 (6 bases). This CDR3 spans 15 amino acids. The V end lost 6 bases, the J end lost 1 base, and 15 bases lay between the germline ends. Germline assignment: CDR1 LNHDA and CDR2 SQIVND (reference sequence). CDR3: CASSYRPTGNTEAFF. In DNA, the CDR3 is TGTGCCAGTAGCTATCGTCCGACAGGGAACACTGAAGCTTTCTTT.

The chain combines TRBV6-1 with TRBJ2-3; TRBD2 matches 10 bases. After removal of 5 bases from V and 5 bases from J, the junction contained 7 bases not matched to a gene. From germline, CDR1 is MNHNS and CDR2 SASEGT. The CDR3 runs 15 residues. The CDR3 DNA reads as TGTGCCAGCAGTCTAGCGGGGGACCCGGGAGATACGCAGTATTTT. This sequence encodes CASSLAGDPGDTQYF.

The V call is TRBV5-1, the J call TRBJ2-1; possibly TRBD2 for D (6 bases). The CDR3 length is 15 residues. The V end lost 2 bases, the J end lost 6 bases, and 15 bases lay between the germline ends. Germline values: CDR1 SGHRS, CDR2 YFSETQ. The CDR3: CASSFRLTSPNEQFF. In DNA, the CDR3 is TGCGCCAGCAGCTTCCGACTTACTAGCCCCAATGAGCAGTTCTTC.

This clonotype has ten or more counts. The genes are TRBV6-2 or TRBV6-3 and TRBJ1-1; 8 nucleotides match TRBD1. Per the germline V gene, CDR1 is MNHEY and CDR2 is SVGEGT. CDR3 length: 15 amino acids. V trimming: 6 bases; J trimming: 6 bases; junction bases outside the gene matches: 12. CDR3 DNA sequence: TGTGCCAGCAGCATCCCGGACAGGGTGAGCGCTGAAGCTTTCTTT. It yields the protein CASSIPDRVSAEAFF.

At least ten counts were recorded for this clonotype. The chain recombines TRBV7-9 with TRBJ2-5; D unclear. The length of the CDR3 is 13 residues. Trimming left V 5 bases short and J 2 bases short, with 9 bases between. Germline assignment: CDR1 SEHNR and CDR2 FQNEAQ (reference sequence). CDR3 sequence: CASSPPGQETQYF. CDR3 DNA sequence: TGTGCCAGCAGCCCGCCCGGTCAAGAGACCCAGTACTTC.

Turning to this clonotype: The missing conserved phenylalanine or tryptophan at the end of this CDR3 makes a read error likely. The V gene is TRBV3-1, the J gene TRBJ2-2; the D call may be TRBD1 or TRBD2 (6 bases each). Germline CDR1 is LGHDT and CDR2 is YNNKEL (reference sequence). Trimming pared 3 bases from V and 1 base from J, leaving 12 bases between. CDR3 size: 16 residues. CDR3 sequence reads: CASSHPGGQNTGELFL. CDR3 nucleotide sequence: TGTGCCAGCAGCCATCCCGGGGGACAGAACACCGGGGAGCTGTTTCTT.

The table lists this clonotype with many counts. V and J are TRBV5-1 and TRBJ2-1, with D perhaps TRBD1 or TRBD2 (5 bases each). Germline CDR1 reads SGHRS; CDR2 reads YFSETQ. Trimming left V 2 bases short and J 0 bases short, with 18 bases between. This CDR3 region has 18 residues. In DNA, the CDR3 is TGCGCCAGCAGCTTCGGACGGGGCGGGCCGAGCTCCTACAATGAGCAGTTCTTC. It codes for CASSFGRGGPSSYNEQFF.

In its sample, this clonotype was seen many times. The gene calls are TRBV27 and TRBJ2-7, with 11 bases aligning to TRBD2. V was pared by 8 bases and J by 2 bases, with 8 bases of the junction left unmatched. The length of the CDR3 is 15 residues. From germline, CDR1 is MNHEY and CDR2 SMNVEV (reference sequence). This CDR3 is CASSRTSGSTYEQYF. The CDR3, as DNA: TGTGCCAGCTCCCGGACTAGCGGGTCAACCTACGAGCAGTACTTC.

This clonotype has at least ten counts. The chain recombines TRBV11-2 with TRBJ2-7; 8 nucleotides line up with TRBD1. Trimming at V came to 5 bases and at J to 7 bases, leaving 16 bases not matched to a gene. The CDR3 is made up of 16 amino acids. CDR1 and CDR2 from the germline V gene are SGHAT and FQNNGV. This chain's CDR3 is CASSMSGTGRGREQYF. The CDR3 nucleotides read TGTGCCAGCAGCATGTCCGGGACAGGAAGAGGTCGTGAGCAGTACTTC. The full variable domain, rest sourced from reference TRBV11-2 and TRBJ2-7, is EAGVAQSPRYKIIEKRQSVAFWCNPISGHATLYWYQQILGQGPKLLIQFQNNGVVDDSQLPKDRFSAERLKGVDSTLKIQPAKLEDSAVYLCASSMSGTGRGREQYFGPGTRLTVT.

This clonotype was counted ten times or more. CDR3 in DNA: TGTGCCAGCTCATTCTATGGGGGCACTGAAGCTTTCTTT. This translates into CASSFYGGTEAFF. V gene TRBV18 combines with J gene TRBJ1-1; D is perhaps TRBD1 (5 bases). The CDR3 consists of 13 residues. CDR1 and CDR2 from the germline V gene are KGHSH and LQKENI. Trimming stripped 5 bases from V and 4 bases from J, with 11 bases between.

This clonotype was seen many times. J is TRBJ2-1 and V is TRBV28; 11 positions match TRBD2. Germline CDR1 and CDR2: MDHEN and SYDVKM. The CDR3 sequence is 13 residues long. V was clipped by 3 bases and J by 11 bases; unmatched bases: 3. CDR3 loop: CASSLTSGTKQFF. The CDR3 DNA is TGTGCCAGCAGTTTGACTAGCGGGACGAAGCAGTTCTTC.